This T cell receptor (beta chain) was documented in a study of blood T cell repertoires in COVID-19. Overall study context: PBMCs, B-cell-depleted T cells, or T cells were the source of the cDNA or gDNA that made up the material.

Sequencing used immunoSEQ multiplex PCR; TCRdb keeps in-frame clones, though not all of them. Of 310,000 or so clones in the sample, approximately 88% were seen once. The CDR3 spans 16 residues. V shed 6 bases, J shed 2 bases, and the junction held 11 bases outside the gene matches. Per germline, CDR1 LGHNA and CDR2 YSLEER. This receptor was taken from a woman in her 50s with active or convalescent COVID-19. The gene calls are TRBV4-3 and TRBJ1-2, with 8 bases aligning to TRBD1. Source material: peripheral blood. Written as DNA, the CDR3 is TGCGCCAGCAGTCCCGCAACCGGGACAGGCAACTATGGCTACACCTTC. Protein sequence: CASSPATGTGNYGYTF.